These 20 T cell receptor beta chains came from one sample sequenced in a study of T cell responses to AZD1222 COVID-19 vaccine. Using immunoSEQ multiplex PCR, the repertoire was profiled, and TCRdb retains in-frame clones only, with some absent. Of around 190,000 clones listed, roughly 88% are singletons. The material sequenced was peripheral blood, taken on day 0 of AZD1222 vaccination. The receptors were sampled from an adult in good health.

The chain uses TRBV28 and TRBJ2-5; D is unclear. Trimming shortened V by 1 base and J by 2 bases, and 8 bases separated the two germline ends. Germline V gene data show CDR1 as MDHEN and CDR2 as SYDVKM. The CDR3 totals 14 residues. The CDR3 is CASSLLVGQETQYF. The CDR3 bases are TGTGCCAGCAGTTTATTGGTTGGACAAGAGACCCAGTACTTC.

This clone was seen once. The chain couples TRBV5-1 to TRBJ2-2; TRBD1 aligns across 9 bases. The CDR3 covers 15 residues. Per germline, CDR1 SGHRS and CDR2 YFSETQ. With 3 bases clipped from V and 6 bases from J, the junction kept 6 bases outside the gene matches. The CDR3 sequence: CASSSDRGRPGELFF. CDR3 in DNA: TGCGCCAGCAGCTCGGACAGGGGAAGGCCCGGGGAGCTGTTTTTT.

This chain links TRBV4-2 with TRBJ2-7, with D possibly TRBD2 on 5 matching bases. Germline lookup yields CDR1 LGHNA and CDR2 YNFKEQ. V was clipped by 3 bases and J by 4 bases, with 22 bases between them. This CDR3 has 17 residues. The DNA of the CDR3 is TGTGCCAGCAGCCAGGATCCGGAAGGACTTAAAACATACGAGCAGTACTTC. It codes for CASSQDPEGLKTYEQYF.

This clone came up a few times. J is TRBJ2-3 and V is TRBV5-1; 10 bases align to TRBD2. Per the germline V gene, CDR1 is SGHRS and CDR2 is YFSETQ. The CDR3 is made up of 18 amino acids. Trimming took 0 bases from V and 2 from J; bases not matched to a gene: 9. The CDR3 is CASSLEVSGRMITDTQYF. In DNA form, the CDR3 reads TGCGCCAGCAGCTTGGAGGTTAGCGGGAGGATGATCACAGATACGCAGTATTTT.

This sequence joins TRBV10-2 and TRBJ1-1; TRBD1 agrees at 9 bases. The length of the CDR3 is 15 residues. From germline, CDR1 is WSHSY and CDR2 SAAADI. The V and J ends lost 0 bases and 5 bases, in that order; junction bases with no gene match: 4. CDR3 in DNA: TGCGCCAGCAGTGAGTCAAGGACAGGGGTTACTGAAGCTTTCTTT. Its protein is CASSESRTGVTEAFF.

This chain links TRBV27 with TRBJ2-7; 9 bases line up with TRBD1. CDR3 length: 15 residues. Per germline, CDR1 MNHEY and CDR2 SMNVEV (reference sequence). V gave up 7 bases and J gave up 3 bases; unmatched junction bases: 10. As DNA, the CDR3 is TGTGCCAGCACCGTTCAGGGACAGGGAGGCTACGAGCAGTACTTC. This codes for CASTVQGQGGYEQYF.

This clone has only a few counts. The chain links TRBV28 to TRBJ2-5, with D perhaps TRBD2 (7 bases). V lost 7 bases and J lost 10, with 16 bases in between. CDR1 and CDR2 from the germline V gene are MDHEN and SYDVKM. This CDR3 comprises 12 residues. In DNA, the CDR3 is TGTGCCAGCACCCCCCTTAGGGGGGGCCAGTACTTC. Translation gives CASTPLRGGQYF.

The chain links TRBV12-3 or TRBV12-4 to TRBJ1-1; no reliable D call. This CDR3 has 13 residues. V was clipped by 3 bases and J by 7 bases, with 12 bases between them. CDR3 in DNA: TGTGCCAGCAGTTTCGCTGACCTTATTGAAGCTTTCTTT. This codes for CASSFADLIEAFF.

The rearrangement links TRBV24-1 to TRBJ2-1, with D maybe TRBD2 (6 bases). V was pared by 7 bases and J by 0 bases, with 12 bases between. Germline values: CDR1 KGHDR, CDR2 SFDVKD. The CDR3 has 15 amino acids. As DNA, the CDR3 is TGTGCCACCAGGGGGGGTCCCAGCTCCTACAATGAGCAGTTCTTC. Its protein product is CATRGGPSSYNEQFF.

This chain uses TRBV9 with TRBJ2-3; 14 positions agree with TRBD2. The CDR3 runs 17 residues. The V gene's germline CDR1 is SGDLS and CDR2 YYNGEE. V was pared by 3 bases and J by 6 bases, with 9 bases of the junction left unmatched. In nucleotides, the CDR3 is TGTGCCAGCAGCGCATCTGGACTAGCGGGGGGTGCGGATACGCAGTATTTT. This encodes CASSASGLAGGADTQYF.

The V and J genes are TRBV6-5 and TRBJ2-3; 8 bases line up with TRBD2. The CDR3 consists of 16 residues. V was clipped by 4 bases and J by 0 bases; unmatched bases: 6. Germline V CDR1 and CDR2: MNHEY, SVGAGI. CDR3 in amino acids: CASSSVAGLSTDTQYF. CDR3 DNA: TGTGCCAGCAGTTCTGTAGCGGGGTTGAGCACAGATACGCAGTATTTT.

This chain's CDR3 is CASSLTSGSTDTQYF. DNA for the CDR3: TGTGCCAGCAGTCTGACTAGCGGTAGCACAGATACGCAGTATTTT. This chain joins TRBV6-2 or TRBV6-3 and TRBJ2-3; TRBD2 matches at 9 bases. V lost 5 bases and J lost 0; bases outside the gene matches: 3. The CDR3 runs to 15 residues. Looked up from germline, CDR1 is MNHEY and CDR2 is SVGEGT.

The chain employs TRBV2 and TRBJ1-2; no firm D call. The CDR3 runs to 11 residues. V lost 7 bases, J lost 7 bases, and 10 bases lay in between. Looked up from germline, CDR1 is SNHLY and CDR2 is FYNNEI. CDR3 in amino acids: CASKLGIGYTF. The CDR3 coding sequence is TGTGCCAGCAAGCTGGGAATTGGCTACACCTTC.

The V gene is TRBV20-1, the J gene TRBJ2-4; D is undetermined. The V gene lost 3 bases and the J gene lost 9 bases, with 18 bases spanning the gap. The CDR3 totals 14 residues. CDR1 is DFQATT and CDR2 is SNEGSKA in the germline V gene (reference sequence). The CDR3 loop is CSASAQRRMSIQYF. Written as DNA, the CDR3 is TGCAGTGCTAGTGCCCAGCGCAGGATGAGCATTCAGTACTTC.

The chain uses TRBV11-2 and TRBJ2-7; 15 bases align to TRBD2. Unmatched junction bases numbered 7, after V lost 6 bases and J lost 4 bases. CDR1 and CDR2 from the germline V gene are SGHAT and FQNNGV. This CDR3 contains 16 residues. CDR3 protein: CASRGTSGRSLYEQYF. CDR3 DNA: TGTGCCAGCAGAGGGACTAGCGGGAGGTCCCTTTACGAGCAGTACTTC. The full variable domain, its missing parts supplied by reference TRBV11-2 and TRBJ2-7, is EAGVAQSPRYKIIEKRQSVAFWCNPISGHATLYWYQQILGQGPKLLIQFQNNGVVDDSQLPKDRFSAERLKGVDSTLKIQPAKLEDSAVYLCASRGTSGRSLYEQYFGPGTRLTVT.

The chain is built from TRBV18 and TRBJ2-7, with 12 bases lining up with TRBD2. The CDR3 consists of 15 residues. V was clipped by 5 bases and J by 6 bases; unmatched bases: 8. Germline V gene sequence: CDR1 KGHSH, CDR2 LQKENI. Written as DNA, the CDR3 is TGTGCCAGCTCATCTTCTAGCGGGGGGGCTCTCGAGCAGTACTTC. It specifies CASSSSSGGALEQYF.

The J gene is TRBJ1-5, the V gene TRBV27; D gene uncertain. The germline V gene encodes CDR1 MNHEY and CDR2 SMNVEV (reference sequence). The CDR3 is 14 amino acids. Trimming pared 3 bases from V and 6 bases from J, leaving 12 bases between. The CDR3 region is CASSFRPYGQPQHF. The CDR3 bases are TGTGCCAGCAGTTTTAGACCATATGGTCAGCCCCAGCATTTT.

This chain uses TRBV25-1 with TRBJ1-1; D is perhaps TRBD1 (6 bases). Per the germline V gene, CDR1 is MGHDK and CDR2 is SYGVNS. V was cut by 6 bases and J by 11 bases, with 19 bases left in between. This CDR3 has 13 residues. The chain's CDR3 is CASSPRRAGEAFF. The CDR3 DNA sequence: TGTGCCAGCAGCCCCCGGAGGGCAGGGGAGGCTTTCTTT.

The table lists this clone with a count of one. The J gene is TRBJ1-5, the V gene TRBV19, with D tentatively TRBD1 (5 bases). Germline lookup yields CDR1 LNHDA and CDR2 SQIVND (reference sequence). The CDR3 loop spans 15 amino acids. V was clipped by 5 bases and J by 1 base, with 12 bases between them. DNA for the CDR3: TGTGCCAGTAGTTCGGGGGAGAGAAGCAATCAGCCCCAGCATTTT. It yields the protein CASSSGERSNQPQHF. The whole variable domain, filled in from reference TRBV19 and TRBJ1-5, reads DGGITQSPKYLFRKEGQNVTLSCEQNLNHDAMYWYRQDPGQGLRLIYYSQIVNDFQKGDIAEGYSVSREKKESFPLTVTSAQKNPTAFYLCASSSGERSNQPQHFGDGTRLSIL.

CDR3 sequence (DNA): TGTGCCCTAGGAGAGACCACCTACAATGAGCAGTTCTTC. It yields the protein CALGETTYNEQFF. V and J are TRBV30 and TRBJ2-1; the D is unclear. The CDR3 has 13 amino acids. Between the trimmed V and J ends, which lost 8 bases and 2 bases, there was a span of 13 bases. Looked up from germline, CDR1 is GTSNPN and CDR2 is SVGIG (reference sequence).